Below, 4 T cell receptor beta chains from the same sample are listed, as sequenced in a study of shared clonotypes between healthy human individuals (dated by TCRdb to about 2020). Receptor libraries were prepared by the immunoSEQ multiplex PCR assay. The immuneACCESS repertoire file appears here via TCRdb, limited to in-frame rearrangements. These files lack a portion of the clones; in checked studies, under half of the deficit traces to unresolved V genes, and the cause of the others is not known. The sample table lists around 1.4 million clones, 98% to 99% of them with a count of one. The ten largest clones capture 0.36% of the sample. Sequencing was carried out using naive CD4+ T cells sorted from blood. The sample's cell subset or site label is to be understood as: CD45RA+ positively selected. These receptors originate from a man under 40 in good health.

The chain is built from TRBV6-1 and TRBJ1-2, with D maybe TRBD1 (6 bases). The CDR3 loop spans 14 amino acids. Trimming shortened V by 4 bases and J by 6 bases, and 15 bases separated the two germline ends. Germline-derived CDR1 and CDR2 are MNHNS and SASEGT. CDR3 DNA: TGTGCCAGCAGTGTCACAGGGCGTTCGGATGGCTACACCTTC. Protein: CASSVTGRSDGYTF.

This chain uses TRBV7-2 with TRBJ2-5, with TRBD2 matching 13 bases. The CDR3 has 18 amino acids. Unmatched junction bases numbered 14, after V lost 5 bases and J lost 5 bases. Germline CDR1 and CDR2: SGHTA and FQGNSA. CDR3 in DNA: TGTGCCAGCAGCCCTCCACTTCAACTAGCGGGAGGGCTTGAGACCCAGTACTTC. As protein: CASSPPLQLAGGLETQYF.

The V gene is TRBV6-4, the J gene TRBJ2-7; 11 bases fit TRBD2. The germline V gene has CDR1 MRHNA and CDR2 SNTAGT. The CDR3 is 17 residues long. V lost 6 bases and J lost 2; bases outside the gene matches: 12. The CDR3 coding sequence is TGTGCCAGCAGAGGCCTAAAGACTAGCGGGACAACCTACGAGCAGTACTTC. Translating it yields CASRGLKTSGTTYEQYF.

The chain links TRBV7-3 to TRBJ2-3, with 10 bases that match TRBD2. The V and J ends lost 5 bases and 4 bases, in that order; junction bases with no gene match: 3. This CDR3 is 14 amino acids long. Germline-derived CDR1 and CDR2 are SGHTA and FQGTGA. The CDR3 reads CASSTGTSADTQYF. The CDR3 DNA is TGTGCCAGCAGCACCGGGACTAGCGCAGATACGCAGTATTTT.